This TCR beta chain appears in the sequencing data of a study of blood T cell repertoires in COVID-19. About the research overall: Donors in the United States, Italy and Spain gave samples during acute or convalescent COVID-19. From T cells, B-cell-depleted T cells, or PBMCs came the material, which was cDNA or gDNA.

Under the authors' procedure: Cell counts per sample came from amplifying reference gene primers. Only in-frame clones appear in the TCRdb table, and some are missing; sequencing was by immunoSEQ multiplex PCR. That table supplies the V and J calls and clone size; D and trimming were determined from the DNA. Of roughly 33,000 clones listed, 90% to 95% are singletons. This CDR3 region has 14 residues. Per germline, CDR1 KGHSH and CDR2 LQKENI. Unmatched junction bases numbered 4, after V lost 3 bases and J lost 5 bases. Sequencing was carried out using peripheral blood. The clonotype originates from a human donor in a cohort sampled during active COVID-19. V gene TRBV18 combines with J gene TRBJ1-2; 9 bases agree with TRBD1. The CDR3 spells CASSPGTGMYGYTF. CDR3 nucleotide sequence: TGTGCCAGCTCACCCGGGACAGGGATGTATGGCTACACCTTC.